This entry concerns a single TCR beta chain. MiXCR, applied by TCRdb to the RT-PCR reads, yields one record per CDR3 protein. The sample lists 750,000 to 850,000 distinct CDR3 sequences, under 20% occurring once. Germline V gives CDR1 MNHNS, CDR2 SASEGT. V shed 3 bases and J shed 4 bases, with 15 bases lying between them. The CDR3 extends over 15 amino acids. This entry is derived from a study of response to subunit inactivated influenza vaccine. The sequence came from a man aged 50-59 years who received an inactivated influenza vaccine. The sample in question was PBMCs from blood, obtained roughly 5 days after vaccination. The rearrangement links TRBV6-1 to TRBJ1-2, with a tentative D call TRBD1 (6 bases). The CDR3 nucleotides are TGTGCCAGCAGTGAGACAGGCGTCGTGTCCTATGGCTACACCTTC. This sequence encodes CASSETGVVSYGYTF.